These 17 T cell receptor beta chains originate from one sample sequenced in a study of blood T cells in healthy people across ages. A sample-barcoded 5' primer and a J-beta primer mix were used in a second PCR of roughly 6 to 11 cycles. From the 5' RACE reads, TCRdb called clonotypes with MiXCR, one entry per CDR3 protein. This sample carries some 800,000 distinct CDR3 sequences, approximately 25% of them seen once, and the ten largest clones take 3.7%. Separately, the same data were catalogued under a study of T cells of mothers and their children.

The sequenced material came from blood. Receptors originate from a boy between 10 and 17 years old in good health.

Here the CDR3 DNA reads TGCGCCAGCAGCCATGGCAGGGGGTTAGAGACCCAGTACTTC. This translates into CASSHGRGLETQYF. The chain uses TRBV4-3 and TRBJ2-5; the match to TRBD1 covers 7 bases. J lost 4 bases, V lost 3 bases, and 5 bases had no gene match. CDR1 is LGHNA, CDR2 YSLEER, per germline. This CDR3 region has 14 residues.

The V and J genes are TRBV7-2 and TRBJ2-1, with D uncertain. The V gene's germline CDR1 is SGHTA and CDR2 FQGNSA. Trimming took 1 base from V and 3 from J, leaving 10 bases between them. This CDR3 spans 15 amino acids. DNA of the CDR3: TGTGCCAGCAGCTTAGGGGTGGGCGGCTACAATGAGCAGTTCTTC. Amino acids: CASSLGVGGYNEQFF.

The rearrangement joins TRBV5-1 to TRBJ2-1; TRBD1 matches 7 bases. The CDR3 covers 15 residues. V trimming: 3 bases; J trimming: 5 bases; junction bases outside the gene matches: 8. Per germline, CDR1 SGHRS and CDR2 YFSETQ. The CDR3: CASSSEGALNNEQFF. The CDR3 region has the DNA TGCGCCAGCAGCTCCGAGGGGGCACTCAACAATGAGCAGTTCTTC. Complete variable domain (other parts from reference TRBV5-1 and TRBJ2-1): KAGVTQTPRYLIKTRGQQVTLSCSPISGHRSVSWYQQTPGQGLQFLFEYFSETQRNKGNFPGRFSGRQFSNSRSEMNVSTLELGDSALYLCASSSEGALNNEQFFGPGTRLTVL.

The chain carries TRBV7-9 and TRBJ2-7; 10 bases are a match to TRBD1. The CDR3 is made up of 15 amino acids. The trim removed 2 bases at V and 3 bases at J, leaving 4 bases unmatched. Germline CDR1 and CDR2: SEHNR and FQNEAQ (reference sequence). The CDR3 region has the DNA TGTGCCAGCAGCTTACCCGGACAGGGGGACTACGAGCAGTACTTC. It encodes CASSLPGQGDYEQYF.

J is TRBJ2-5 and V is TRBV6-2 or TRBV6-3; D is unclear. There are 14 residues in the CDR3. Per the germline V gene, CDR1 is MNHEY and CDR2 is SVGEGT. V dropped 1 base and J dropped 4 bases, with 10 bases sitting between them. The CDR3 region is CASSYFGVPETQYF. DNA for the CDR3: TGTGCCAGCAGTTACTTTGGGGTTCCAGAGACCCAGTACTTC.

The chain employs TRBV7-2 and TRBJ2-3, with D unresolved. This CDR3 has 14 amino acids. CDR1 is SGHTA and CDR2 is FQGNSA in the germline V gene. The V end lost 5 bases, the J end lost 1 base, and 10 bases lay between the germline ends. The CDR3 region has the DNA TGTGCCAGCAGCCCCCAAGGGCGCACAGATACGCAGTATTTT. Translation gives CASSPQGRTDTQYF.

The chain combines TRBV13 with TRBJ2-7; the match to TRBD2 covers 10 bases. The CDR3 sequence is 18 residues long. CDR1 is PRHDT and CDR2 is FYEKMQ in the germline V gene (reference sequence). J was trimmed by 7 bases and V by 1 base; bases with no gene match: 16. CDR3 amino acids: CASSLESLLAGRRGEQYF. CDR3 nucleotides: TGTGCCAGCAGCTTAGAATCTTTACTAGCGGGACGTCGAGGGGAGCAGTACTTC.

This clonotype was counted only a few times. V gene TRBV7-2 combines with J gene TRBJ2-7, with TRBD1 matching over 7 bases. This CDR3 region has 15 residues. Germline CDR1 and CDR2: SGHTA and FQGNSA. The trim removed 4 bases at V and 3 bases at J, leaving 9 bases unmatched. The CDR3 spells CASSSPDRFHYEQYF. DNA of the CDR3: TGTGCCAGCAGCTCGCCGGACAGGTTCCACTACGAGCAGTACTTC.

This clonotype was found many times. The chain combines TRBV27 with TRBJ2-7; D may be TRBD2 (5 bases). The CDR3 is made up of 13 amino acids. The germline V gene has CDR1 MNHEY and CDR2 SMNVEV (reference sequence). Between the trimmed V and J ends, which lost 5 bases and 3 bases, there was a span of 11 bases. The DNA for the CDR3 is TGTGCCAGCAGTCTCTCCGGGAACTACGAGCAGTACTTC. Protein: CASSLSGNYEQYF.

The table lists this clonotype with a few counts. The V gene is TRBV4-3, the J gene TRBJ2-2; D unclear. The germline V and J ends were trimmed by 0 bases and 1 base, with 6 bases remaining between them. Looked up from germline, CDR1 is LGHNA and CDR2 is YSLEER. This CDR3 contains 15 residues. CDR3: CASSQDKLNTGELFF. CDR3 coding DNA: TGCGCCAGCAGCCAAGATAAGCTGAACACCGGGGAGCTGTTTTTT.

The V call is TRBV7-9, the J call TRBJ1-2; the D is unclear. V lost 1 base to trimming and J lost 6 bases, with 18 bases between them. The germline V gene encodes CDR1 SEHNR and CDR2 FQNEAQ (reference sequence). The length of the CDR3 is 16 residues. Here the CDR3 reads CASSLESLPRQDGYTF. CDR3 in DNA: TGTGCCAGCAGCTTAGAAAGTCTCCCGAGACAAGATGGCTACACCTTC.

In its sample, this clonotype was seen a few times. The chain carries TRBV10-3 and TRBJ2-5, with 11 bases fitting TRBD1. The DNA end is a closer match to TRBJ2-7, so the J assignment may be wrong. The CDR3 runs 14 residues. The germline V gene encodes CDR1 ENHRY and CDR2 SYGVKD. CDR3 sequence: CAISAGTGGYEQYF. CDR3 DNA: TGTGCCATCAGTGCCGGGACAGGGGGCTACGAGCAGTACTTC.

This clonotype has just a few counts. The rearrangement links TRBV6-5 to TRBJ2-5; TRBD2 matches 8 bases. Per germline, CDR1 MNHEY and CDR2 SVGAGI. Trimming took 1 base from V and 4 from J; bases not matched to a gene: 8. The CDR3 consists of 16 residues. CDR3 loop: CASSYFGSGVSETQYF. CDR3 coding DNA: TGTGCCAGCAGTTACTTTGGTAGCGGGGTCTCAGAGACCCAGTACTTC.

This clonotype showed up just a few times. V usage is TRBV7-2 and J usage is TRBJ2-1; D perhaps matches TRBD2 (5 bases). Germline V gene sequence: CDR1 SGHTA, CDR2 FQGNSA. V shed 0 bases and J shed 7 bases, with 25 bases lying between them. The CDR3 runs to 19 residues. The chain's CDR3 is CASSLAPPQLAGEPNEQFF. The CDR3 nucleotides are TGTGCCAGCAGCTTAGCCCCTCCACAGTTGGCCGGGGAGCCGAATGAGCAGTTCTTC.

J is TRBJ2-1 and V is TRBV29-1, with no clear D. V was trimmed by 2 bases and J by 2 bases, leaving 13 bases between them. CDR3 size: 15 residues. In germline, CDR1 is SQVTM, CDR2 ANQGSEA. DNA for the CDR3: TGCAGCGTTGAAAGAATCGCATCAGCCTACAATGAGCAGTTCTTC. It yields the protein CSVERIASAYNEQFF.

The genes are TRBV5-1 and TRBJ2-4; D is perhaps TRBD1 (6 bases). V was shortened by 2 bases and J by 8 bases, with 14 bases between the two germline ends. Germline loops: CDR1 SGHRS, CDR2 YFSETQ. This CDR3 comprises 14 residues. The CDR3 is CASSFAQGLDIQYF. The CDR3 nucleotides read TGCGCCAGCAGCTTTGCACAGGGTTTGGACATTCAGTACTTC.

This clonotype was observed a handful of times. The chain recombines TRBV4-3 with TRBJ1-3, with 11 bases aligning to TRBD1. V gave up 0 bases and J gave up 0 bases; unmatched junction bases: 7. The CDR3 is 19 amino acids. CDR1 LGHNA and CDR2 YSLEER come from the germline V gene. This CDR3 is CASSQDRGTGGYSGNTIYF. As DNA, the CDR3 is TGCGCCAGCAGCCAAGATCGAGGGACAGGGGGATACTCTGGAAACACCATATATTTT.